This T cell receptor (beta chain) was recorded in a study of blood T cell repertoires in COVID-19. Overall study: COVID-19 samples, acute and convalescent, were from the United States, Italy and Spain. From T cells, B-cell-depleted T cells, or PBMCs came the material, which was cDNA or gDNA.

Original data processing: Reference gene primers were amplified, and this amplification served to estimate nucleated cell counts. TCRdb's table, derived via immunoSEQ multiplex PCR, lists solely in-frame clones and lacks some. V, J and clone size are those of that table, while D and trimming were read from the DNA. This sample has more than 200,000 clones, with 82% found just once. There are 14 residues in the CDR3. V lost 6 bases, J lost 0 bases, and 2 bases stayed unmatched. Germline values: CDR1 LNHDA, CDR2 SQIVND (reference sequence). The sample taken for sequencing was peripheral blood. The receptor was derived from a woman aged 80 or over with active or convalescent COVID-19. V and J are TRBV19 and TRBJ2-5; 9 bases line up with TRBD1. The CDR3 DNA reads as TGTGCCAGTAGCAGGACAGGGGACCAAGAGACCCAGTACTTC. This gives the protein CASSRTGDQETQYF.